This TCR beta chain appears in the sequencing data of a study of tumor and adjacent non-tumor tissue in lung cancer. Across the whole study: The cohort had around twelve adenocarcinoma, a couple of squamous cell and 1 small cell patients.

Study-level results: Shorter survival was associated with higher TCR diversity in tumors. In normal lung, the top 100 clones were significantly more dominant than in tumor.

CDR1 is SGHAT and CDR2 is FQNNGV in the germline V gene. This CDR3 contains 15 residues. In the case of this clonotype: Its antigen is not identified. A read error may produce the germline difference seen at one junction end.

Three rounds of nested PCR, following a modified ARM-PCR protocol, produced the TCRbeta library. MiXCR was run by TCRdb on the multiplex PCR reads, yielding one entry per CDR3 protein. The sample holds 60,000 to 90,000 distinct CDR3 sequences; around 77% are singletons and the top ten take approximately 12%. RNA was extracted from bulk tissue without any cell sorting. Chemotherapy-naive patients with new lung cancer underwent thoracic surgery in China, August–November 2014. The TCR sequence derives from a woman in her forties or fifties with non-small cell lung cancer. The rearrangement uses TRBV11-2 and TRBJ1-2, with D possibly matching TRBD1 (6 bases). The sequenced sample consisted of lung tumor tissue. CDR3 residues: CASSLGPDSNCGYTF. DNA for the CDR3: TGTGCCAGCAGCTTAGGGCCGGACAGTAACTGTGGATACACTTTC.